These T cell receptor beta chains were read from a single sample in a study of graft-versus-host responses after intestinal transplantation. These TCRs are of unknown antigen specificity. Assay: immunoSEQ multiplex PCR; the TCRdb copy retains only in-frame clones and omits some. The sample has almost 85,000 clones, 91% seen once; the top ten hold roughly 0.1%. Sequencing was performed on unstimulated CD4+ T cells sorted from spleen or lymph node cells, taken before intestinal transplant. Source of these receptors: a human donor who received an intestinal transplant. CDR3s include the opening cysteine and the closing phenylalanine or tryptophan. The D gene is left open where the match is weak. Size is stated for part of the rows, as once, few or many counts, or as a class when the clone is expanded.

j_gene | d_gene | v_gene | abundance | CDR3aa | CDR3nt
TRBJ2-7 | TRBD1 | TRBV11-3 | once | CASSLAGTGGHEQYF | TGTGCCAGCAGCCTAGCCGGGACAGGGGGCCACGAGCAGTACTTC
TRBJ2-2 | - | TRBV21-1 | - | CASSKRAGGRNTGELFF | TGTGCCAGCAGCAAGAGGGCAGGGGGGAGGAACACCGGGGAGCTGTTTTTT
TRBJ2-7 | - | TRBV28 | once | CASSFWPTTSYEQYF | TGTGCCAGCAGTTTCTGGCCCACGACTTCCTACGAGCAGTACTTC
TRBJ2-3 | TRBD2 | TRBV5-6 | - | CASSLSGGDTQYF | TGTGCCAGCAGCTTAAGCGGGGGGGATACGCAGTATTTT
TRBJ2-1 | TRBD2 | TRBV7-9 | - | CASSPQTGGPNEQFF | TGTGCCAGCAGCCCTCAAACGGGGGGGCCCAATGAGCAGTTCTTC
TRBJ1-1 | TRBD1 | TRBV29-1 | - | CSVEEIPGVRQGWPEAFF | TGCAGCGTTGAAGAAATTCCCGGAGTGAGACAGGGGTGGCCTGAAGCTTTCTTT
TRBJ2-3 | TRBD2 | TRBV30 | - | CAWNRLAGSTDTQYF | TGTGCCTGGAATAGACTAGCGGGGAGCACAGATACGCAGTATTTT
TRBJ2-7 | TRBD1 | TRBV16 | - | CASSQQGADEQYF | TGTGCCAGCAGCCAACAGGGGGCGGACGAGCAGTACTTC
TRBJ2-7 | TRBD1 | TRBV19 | - | CASSIGTGALAYEQYF | TGTGCCAGTAGTATAGGGACAGGAGCACTCGCCTACGAGCAGTACTTC
TRBJ2-2 | - | TRBV5-1 | once | CASSPLGGANTGELFF | TGCGCCAGCAGCCCACTTGGAGGGGCGAACACCGGGGAGCTGTTTTTT
TRBJ1-3 | - | TRBV12-5 | - | CASGHGGALGNTIYF | TGTGCTAGTGGCCACGGGGGGGCGCTGGGAAACACCATATATTTT
TRBJ1-1 | TRBD1 | TRBV7-2 | - | CASRPGGAGGEAFF | TGTGCCAGCAGACCAGGGGGCGCAGGTGGGGAAGCTTTCTTT
TRBJ2-7 | TRBD1 | TRBV6-6 | - | CASKGASYEQYF | TGTGCCAGCAAGGGGGCCTCCTACGAGCAGTACTTC
TRBJ1-4 | - | TRBV11-2 | - | CASSSSPATNEKLFF | TGTGCCAGCAGCTCGAGTCCCGCAACTAATGAAAAACTGTTTTTT
TRBJ2-7 | TRBD1 | TRBV7-2 | once | CASSPRTGGVYEQYF | TGTGCCAGCAGCCCCCGGACAGGGGGCGTCTACGAGCAGTACTTC
TRBJ2-5 | TRBD2 | TRBV5-1 | - | CASSVGLAQFQETQYF | TGCGCCAGCAGCGTAGGACTAGCCCAATTCCAAGAGACCCAGTACTTC
TRBJ1-1 | - | TRBV7-8 | - | CASSSQAMNTEAFF | TGTGCCAGCAGCTCACAGGCCATGAACACTGAAGCTTTCTTT